These 26 T cell receptor beta chains share one sample of origin, sequenced in a study of T cell changes during pregnancy in multiple sclerosis. TCRdb keeps only in-frame clones here, not all; method: immunoSEQ multiplex PCR. The table includes tens of thousands of clones, about nine tenths detected once. The sample in question was peripheral blood, obtained in the first trimester of pregnancy. The receptor set was obtained from a female donor with multiple sclerosis, enrolled in a pregnancy study.

This chain links TRBV6-5 with TRBJ2-7; D is possibly TRBD1 (6 bases). The CDR3 covers 15 residues. In germline, CDR1 is MNHEY, CDR2 SVGAGI. The germline V and J ends were trimmed by 6 bases and 3 bases, with 18 bases remaining between them. For the CDR3, the DNA is TGTGCCAGCAGCCCTTATGCCGGACAGAGCTACGAGCAGTACTTC. Translation gives CASSPYAGQSYEQYF.

The chain joins TRBV9 to TRBJ2-1, with TRBD2 matching 10 bases. Germline values: CDR1 SGDLS, CDR2 YYNGEE. V shed 1 base, J shed 9 bases, and the junction held 4 bases outside the gene matches. There are 14 residues in the CDR3. The CDR3 coding sequence is TGTGCCAGCAGCGTAACTAGCGGGACAGGTGAGCAGTTCTTC. It translates to CASSVTSGTGEQFF.

The chain recombines TRBV4-1 with TRBJ2-7; TRBD1 is a possible D gene (6 bases). Germline V lookup: CDR1 MGHRA, CDR2 YSYEKL. CDR3 length equals 16 residues. With 0 bases removed from V and 4 bases from J, the gap between germline ends came to 16 bases. The CDR3 DNA is TGCGCCAGCAGCCAAGAATTACAGGACAGAAGTTACGAGCAGTACTTC. Translation gives CASSQELQDRSYEQYF.

The chain has TRBV28 and TRBJ2-7, with D unresolved. V lost 3 bases and J lost 5, with 11 bases in between. The germline CDR1 and CDR2 sequences are MDHEN and SYDVKM. The CDR3 is made up of 13 amino acids. The CDR3 protein is CASSFSLYDEQYF. For the CDR3, the DNA is TGTGCCAGCAGTTTCTCACTTTATGACGAGCAGTACTTC. Complete variable domain (other parts from reference TRBV28 and TRBJ2-7): DVKVTQSSRYLVKRTGEKVFLECVQDMDHENMFWYRQDPGLGLRLIYFSYDVKMKEKGDIPEGYSVSREKKERFSLILESASTNQTSMYLCASSFSLYDEQYFGPGTRLTVT.

The genes are TRBV28 and TRBJ1-2; maybe TRBD1 (5 bases). The germline V gene encodes CDR1 MDHEN and CDR2 SYDVKM. V was trimmed by 2 bases and J by 1 base, leaving 8 bases between them. The CDR3 is 14 amino acids. The CDR3 is CASSLGQVNYGYTF. DNA of the CDR3: TGTGCCAGCAGTTTAGGACAAGTTAACTATGGCTACACCTTC.

This chain joins TRBV5-1 and TRBJ2-3; 9 bases fit TRBD1. The V gene's germline CDR1 is SGHRS and CDR2 YFSETQ. V lost 0 bases, J lost 5 bases, and 4 bases stayed unmatched. CDR3 length equals 15 residues. Written as DNA, the CDR3 is TGCGCCAGCAGCTTGGCCGTGGACAGGGGAGATACGCAGTATTTT. It yields the protein CASSLAVDRGDTQYF.

The rearrangement links TRBV10-3 to TRBJ2-3; 12 positions match TRBD2. With V trimmed by 0 bases and J by 1 base, 2 bases remained unmatched. Germline CDR1 reads ENHRY; CDR2 reads SYGVKD. The length of the CDR3 is 17 residues. Here the CDR3 DNA reads TGTGCCATCAGTGAGTCGACTAGCGGGGGCCGCACAGATACGCAGTATTTT. Protein: CAISESTSGGRTDTQYF.

The chain uses TRBV6-6 and TRBJ2-4, with a weak D call TRBD2 (5 bases). V lost 6 bases, J lost 9 bases, and 12 bases lay in between. Germline CDR1 MNHNY, CDR2 SVGAGI (reference sequence). CDR3 length: 12 amino acids. CDR3 protein: CASRKEAGIQYF. CDR3 sequence (DNA): TGTGCCAGCAGAAAGGAGGCGGGCATTCAGTACTTC.

V and J are TRBV5-5 and TRBJ1-1; D is possibly TRBD1 (6 bases). The V end was cut by 4 bases, the J end by 4 bases, with 8 bases between. The CDR3 runs to 12 residues. Germline values: CDR1 SGHKS, CDR2 YYEKEE (reference sequence). The CDR3 bases are TGTGCCAGCAGCAAGACAGGCACTGAAGCTTTCTTT. Amino acid sequence: CASSKTGTEAFF.

This chain links TRBV30 with TRBJ2-7; 7 positions match TRBD2. This CDR3 is built from 15 residues. Germline V lookup: CDR1 GTSNPN, CDR2 SVGIG (reference sequence). Trimming took 4 bases from V and 4 from J; bases not matched to a gene: 13. This CDR3 is CAWTKGEGPTYEQYF. In nucleotides, the CDR3 is TGTGCCTGGACTAAAGGGGAGGGGCCGACTTACGAGCAGTACTTC.

The chain recombines TRBV4-3 with TRBJ2-3; D may be TRBD1 (6 bases). The V gene's germline CDR1 is LGHNA and CDR2 YSLEER. Trimming cost V 0 bases and J 1 base, with 11 bases left between them. The CDR3 length is 16 residues. The CDR3, as DNA: TGCGCCAGCAGCCAAGAGCCCTCAGGGGGCACAGATACGCAGTATTTT. Its translation is CASSQEPSGGTDTQYF.

The gene calls are TRBV30 and TRBJ1-6, with D maybe TRBD1 (6 bases). V lost 1 base, J lost 6 bases, and 10 bases lay in between. CDR1 and CDR2 from the germline V gene are GTSNPN and SVGIG (reference sequence). CDR3 length: 14 residues. The CDR3 DNA reads as TGTGCCTGGAGTGCGGGGGGGCTTAATTCACCCCTCCACTTT. Its protein product is CAWSAGGLNSPLHF. Filled out from reference TRBV30 and TRBJ1-6, the complete variable domain reads SQTIHQWPATLVQPVGSPLSLECTVEGTSNPNLYWYRQAAGRGLQLLFYSVGIGQISSEVPQNLSASRPQDRQFILSSKKLLLSDSGFYLCAWSAGGLNSPLHFGNGTRLTVT.

The chain combines TRBV7-2 with TRBJ2-3, with a tentative D call TRBD2 (6 bases). Germline V CDR1 and CDR2: SGHTA, FQGNSA. Trimming cost V 1 base and J 6 bases, with 14 bases left between them. This CDR3 is 15 amino acids long. CDR3 region: CASSLEGLYGDTQYF. DNA of the CDR3: TGTGCCAGCAGCTTAGAAGGACTATATGGTGATACGCAGTATTTT.

The chain joins TRBV5-1 to TRBJ2-7; D is unresolved. The V end was cut by 0 bases, the J end by 5 bases, with 9 bases between. The CDR3 totals 13 residues. Germline values: CDR1 SGHRS, CDR2 YFSETQ. In DNA form, the CDR3 reads TGCGCCAGCAGCTTGGGCCACTCACACGAGCAGTACTTC. As protein: CASSLGHSHEQYF.

V usage is TRBV7-2 and J usage is TRBJ2-1; weak D call: TRBD1 (5 bases). This CDR3 comprises 16 residues. V was pared by 6 bases and J by 9 bases, with 24 bases between. Germline values: CDR1 SGHTA, CDR2 FQGNSA. CDR3 amino acids: CASSPRGFGAGGEQFF. CDR3 sequence (DNA): TGTGCCAGCAGTCCAAGGGGATTTGGGGCCGGTGGTGAGCAGTTCTTC.

The chain joins TRBV28 to TRBJ2-7, with TRBD2 identical over 13 bases. The trim removed 5 bases at V and 0 bases at J, leaving 7 bases unmatched. The CDR3 is 17 amino acids. Looked up from germline, CDR1 is MDHEN and CDR2 is SYDVKM. In DNA, the CDR3 is TGTGCCAGCAGTCTGGGACTAGCGGGATTGCTCTCCTACGAGCAGTACTTC. It encodes CASSLGLAGLLSYEQYF.

The chain uses TRBV5-4 and TRBJ1-2; 12 bases align to TRBD1. V dropped 3 bases and J dropped 8; count of bases not matched to a gene: 8. The CDR3 totals 15 residues. Per germline, CDR1 SGHNT and CDR2 YYREEE (reference sequence). The CDR3 reads CASSYRDRGLWGYTF. Here the CDR3 DNA reads TGTGCCAGCAGCTACCGGGACAGGGGGCTGTGGGGCTACACCTTC.

This chain links TRBV6-5 with TRBJ2-7; 7 nucleotides line up with TRBD1. The ends lost 0 bases at V and 0 bases at J; junction bases unmatched: 5. The length of the CDR3 is 16 residues. The germline V gene has CDR1 MNHEY and CDR2 SVGAGI. CDR3 in amino acids: CASSYSGRDSSYEQYF. In nucleotides, the CDR3 is TGTGCCAGCAGTTACTCGGGCCGGGACAGCTCCTACGAGCAGTACTTC.

This clone showed up just once. This rearrangement joins TRBV14 to TRBJ1-6, with TRBD1 matching 8 bases. The CDR3 length is 15 residues. CDR1 and CDR2 from the germline V gene are SGHDN and FVKESK. J lost 7 bases, V lost 1 base, and 3 bases had no gene match. CDR3 sequence: CASSQANRGNSPLHF. The CDR3, as DNA: TGTGCCAGCAGCCAAGCTAACAGGGGGAATTCACCCCTCCACTTT.

V gene TRBV7-9 combines with J gene TRBJ1-4; D not resolved. There are 14 residues in the CDR3. Germline lookup yields CDR1 SEHNR and CDR2 FQNEAQ (reference sequence). The V end was cut by 5 bases, the J end by 5 bases, with 12 bases between. CDR3 sequence: CASSPRGRNEKLFF. The CDR3 nucleotides are TGTGCCAGCAGCCCACGAGGGAGGAATGAAAAACTGTTTTTT.

About this clone: A junction boundary mismatches the germline segment, possibly from a read error. The rearrangement uses TRBV13 and TRBJ2-3, with 9 bases matching TRBD2. Germline values: CDR1 PRHDT, CDR2 FYEKMQ (reference sequence). The CDR3 is 17 residues long. The CDR3 reads CASSLFGRGGGTGTQYF. In nucleotides, the CDR3 is TGTGCCAGCAGCTTATTTGGTCGCGGGGGGGGAACAGGTACGCAGTATTTT.

The chain recombines TRBV6-5 with TRBJ1-6; D unclear. The germline CDR1 and CDR2 sequences are MNHEY and SVGAGI. The CDR3 sequence is 15 residues long. Between the trimmed V and J ends, which lost 5 bases and 3 bases, there was a span of 11 bases. CDR3 nucleotides: TGTGCCAGCAGTACAGAGGGTCGCTATAATTCACCCCTCCACTTT. Its translation is CASSTEGRYNSPLHF.

The genes are TRBV4-2 and TRBJ1-2, with 9 positions matching TRBD1. The length of the CDR3 is 15 residues. The J segment lost 3 bases and the V segment lost 0 bases, leaving 2 bases of the junction unmatched. The V gene's germline CDR1 is LGHNA and CDR2 YNFKEQ. This CDR3 is CASSQEGTGHYGYTF. The CDR3 nucleotides read TGTGCCAGCAGCCAAGAAGGGACAGGGCACTATGGCTACACCTTC.

V gene TRBV11-2 combines with J gene TRBJ1-3; 9 bases fit TRBD1. Germline V gene data show CDR1 as SGHAT and CDR2 as FQNNGV. J lost 2 bases, V lost 6 bases, and 5 bases had no gene match. The CDR3 has 15 amino acids. The CDR3 DNA reads as TGTGCCAGCAGGGACGGGACAGGGCCTGGAAACACCATATATTTT. This sequence encodes CASRDGTGPGNTIYF.

The V call is TRBV7-3, the J call TRBJ2-2, with TRBD2 matching 7 bases. V shed 0 bases, J shed 4 bases, and the junction held 5 bases outside the gene matches. The CDR3 spans 16 residues. The germline gives CDR1 SGHTA, CDR2 FQGTGA. The CDR3 loop is CASSLTRTGGTGELFF. For the CDR3, the DNA is TGTGCCAGCAGCTTAACTCGGACGGGGGGCACCGGGGAGCTGTTTTTT. Filled out from reference TRBV7-3 and TRBJ2-2, the complete variable domain reads GAGVSQTPSNKVTEKGKYVELRCDPISGHTALYWYRQSLGQGPEFLIYFQGTGAADDSGLPNDRFFAVRPEGSVSTLKIQRTERGDSAVYLCASSLTRTGGTGELFFGEGSRLTVL.

The chain links TRBV27 to TRBJ2-7; TRBD2 might be the D (6 bases). CDR1 is MNHEY and CDR2 is SMNVEV in the germline V gene (reference sequence). V was pared by 9 bases and J by 2 bases, with 17 bases between. The CDR3 length is 14 residues. CDR3 region: CASPNRGAPYEQYF. CDR3 nucleotides: TGTGCCAGTCCTAACCGCGGGGCCCCCTACGAGCAGTACTTC.